This T cell receptor (beta chain) comes out of a study of technical replicates of blood from several donors. This clone was detected only once. Trimming removed 5 bases at V and 3 bases at J, with 9 bases between. Germline CDR1 reads SEHNR; CDR2 reads FQNEAQ (reference sequence). This CDR3 region has 13 residues. This table comes from immunoSEQ multiplex PCR, and its TCRdb copy is limited to in-frame clones, with some not included. The table has about 89,000 clones, about 94% seen once. This sequence joins TRBV7-9 and TRBJ2-3; TRBD2 might be the D (5 bases). The receptor's source is a human donor in good health. The sequencing input was T cells isolated from PBMCs. The CDR3 sequence: CASSPDSTDTQYF. For the CDR3, the DNA is TGTGCCAGCAGCCCGGACTCGACAGATACGCAGTATTTT. Combining the CDR3 with reference TRBV7-9 and TRBJ2-3 gives the whole variable domain DTGVSQNPRHKITKRGQNVTFRCDPISEHNRLYWYRQTLGQGPEFLTYFQNEAQLEKSRLLSDRFSAERPKGSFSTLEIQRTEQGDSAMYLCASSPDSTDTQYFGPGTRLTVL.